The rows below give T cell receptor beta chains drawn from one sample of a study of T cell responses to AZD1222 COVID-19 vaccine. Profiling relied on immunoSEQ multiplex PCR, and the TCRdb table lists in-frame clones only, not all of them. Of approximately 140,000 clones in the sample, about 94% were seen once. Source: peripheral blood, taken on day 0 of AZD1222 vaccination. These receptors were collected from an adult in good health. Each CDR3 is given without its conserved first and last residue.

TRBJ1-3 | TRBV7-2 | ASSLSSSGSSGNTIY
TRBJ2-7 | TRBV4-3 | ASSQELASYEQY
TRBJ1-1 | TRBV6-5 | ASSWTPGRTEAF
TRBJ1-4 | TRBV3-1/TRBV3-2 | ASSLGFEKLF
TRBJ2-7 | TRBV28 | ASSLGWDRGNDEQY
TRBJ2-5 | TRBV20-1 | SLKGLETQY
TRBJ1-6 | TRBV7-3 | ASSSWDREDSPLH
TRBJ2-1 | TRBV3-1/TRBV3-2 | ASSQVGRGGEQF
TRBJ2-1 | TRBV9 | ASSVGSGDPPF
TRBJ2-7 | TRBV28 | ASSDRSTGQY
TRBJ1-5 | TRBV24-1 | ATSVASNQPQH
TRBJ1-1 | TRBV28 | ASRGGQLNTEAF
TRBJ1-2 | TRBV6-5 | ASSTDRDPYYGYT